This entry lists 29 T cell receptor beta chains sequenced from one sample in a study of T cell responses to AZD1222 COVID-19 vaccine. Profiled with immunoSEQ multiplex PCR; TCRdb holds only in-frame clones, not every one. Among about 150,000 clones listed, around 95% were seen once. Sequences were derived from peripheral blood, sampled on day 0 of AZD1222 vaccination. The receptors stem from an adult in good health.

This rearrangement joins TRBV10-3 to TRBJ2-3; either TRBD1 or TRBD2 may fit D (5 bases each). CDR1 is ENHRY and CDR2 is SYGVKD in the germline V gene. Deletions cut 6 bases from V and 2 bases from J, with 12 bases between. The CDR3 is 14 residues long. The CDR3 region has the DNA TGTGCCATCAGGGGGGACGGTTACACAGATACGCAGTATTTT. Residues: CAIRGDGYTDTQYF.

This sequence joins TRBV6-4 and TRBJ2-1; D may match TRBD1 or TRBD2 (5 bases each). The ends were cut back, 3 bases at V and 0 bases at J, with 9 bases in the middle. This CDR3 region has 15 residues. CDR1 and CDR2 (germline): MRHNA, SNTAGT. CDR3: CASSDEGSSYNEQFF. CDR3 DNA sequence: TGTGCCAGCAGTGATGAGGGGAGCTCCTACAATGAGCAGTTCTTC.

The chain employs TRBV6-5 and TRBJ2-1; 12 bases line up with TRBD2. The CDR3 is made up of 15 amino acids. Per germline, CDR1 MNHEY and CDR2 SVGAGI. With V trimmed by 7 bases and J by 7 bases, 8 bases remained unmatched. CDR3 protein: CASKPTSGSLNEQFF. As DNA, the CDR3 is TGTGCCAGCAAACCGACTAGCGGGAGTCTTAATGAGCAGTTCTTC.

The J gene is TRBJ1-2, the V gene TRBV24-1; no reliable D call. The germline V and J ends were trimmed by 6 bases and 6 bases, with 13 bases remaining between them. CDR3 length: 13 amino acids. Germline V gene lookup returns CDR1 KGHDR and CDR2 SFDVKD. The CDR3 loop reads CATSQTDGDGYTF. In DNA, the CDR3 is TGTGCCACCAGTCAGACGGACGGCGATGGCTACACCTTC.

The chain is built from TRBV18 and TRBJ1-6; TRBD1 aligns across 8 bases. The CDR3 is 17 amino acids. CDR1 is KGHSH, CDR2 LQKENI, per germline. Germline trimming cut 6 bases from V and 0 bases from J; bases unmatched to any gene: 7. CDR3 DNA sequence: TGTGCCAGCTCCCAACAGGGGGGAGTCTCCTATAATTCACCCCTCCACTTT. It encodes CASSQQGGVSYNSPLHF.

The chain recombines TRBV5-6 with TRBJ1-2, with D perhaps matching TRBD1 (5 bases). Trimming took 0 bases from V and 3 from J, leaving 15 bases between them. CDR3 size: 16 residues. Germline CDR1 reads SGHDT; CDR2 reads YYEEEE. This CDR3 reads CASSLDKGTVDYGYTF. As DNA, the CDR3 is TGTGCCAGCAGCTTGGATAAAGGGACGGTGGACTATGGCTACACCTTC.

The V and J genes are TRBV18 and TRBJ1-4; D not resolved. Trimming left V 3 bases short and J 6 bases short, with 11 bases between. Germline V gene data show CDR1 as KGHSH and CDR2 as LQKENI. The CDR3 consists of 14 residues. Here the CDR3 reads CASSPGSPYEKLFF. The CDR3, as DNA: TGTGCCAGCTCACCCGGGTCCCCGTATGAAAAACTGTTTTTT.

The chain couples TRBV19 to TRBJ2-5; a possible D gene is TRBD2 (5 bases). V was cut by 6 bases and J by 7 bases, with 18 bases left in between. Germline V gene sequence: CDR1 LNHDA, CDR2 SQIVND (reference sequence). This CDR3 has 14 amino acids. The CDR3 nucleotides read TGTGCCAGTAGCAACACATGGGTGGCGGGGACCCAGTACTTC. It yields the protein CASSNTWVAGTQYF.

V usage is TRBV10-1 and J usage is TRBJ2-2; possibly TRBD1 for D (6 bases). The CDR3 is 14 amino acids. The V end lost 2 bases, the J end lost 7 bases, and 11 bases lay between the germline ends. Germline V gene lookup returns CDR1 WNHNN and CDR2 SYGVQD (reference sequence). CDR3 DNA sequence: TGCGCCAGCAGTGAGGCAGGGGCGAACGGGGAGCTGTTTTTT. Translating it yields CASSEAGANGELFF.

V usage is TRBV5-1 and J usage is TRBJ2-5; no clear D. CDR1 and CDR2 (germline): SGHRS, YFSETQ. Trimming left V 6 bases short and J 0 bases short, with 18 bases between. The CDR3 is 16 amino acids. CDR3 sequence: CASNPPGVGYQETQYF. In DNA, the CDR3 is TGCGCCAGCAACCCCCCAGGCGTGGGTTACCAAGAGACCCAGTACTTC.

The rearrangement joins TRBV7-8 to TRBJ2-4; unclear D gene. This CDR3 region has 16 residues. Germline lookup yields CDR1 SGHVS and CDR2 FQNEAQ. Trimming removed 1 base at V and 1 base at J, with 11 bases between. This CDR3 is CASSLVSGFAKNIQYF. The CDR3 DNA sequence: TGTGCCAGCAGCTTAGTGTCAGGTTTTGCCAAAAACATTCAGTACTTC.

In its sample, this clone was seen a few times. The V gene is TRBV19, the J gene TRBJ1-1; D is ambiguous. The V gene's germline CDR1 is LNHDA and CDR2 SQIVND (reference sequence). The V end lost 5 bases, the J end lost 4 bases, and 11 bases lay between the germline ends. The CDR3 spans 13 residues. The CDR3, as DNA: TGTGCCAGTAGTTTCGGACGGGGCACTGAAGCTTTCTTT. Protein: CASSFGRGTEAFF.

J is TRBJ2-1 and V is TRBV1. TRBV1 is classified as a pseudogene. This CDR3 region has 14 residues. The CDR3: CTSSQVWGRGEQFF. The CDR3 DNA reads as TGCACCAGCAGCCAAGTATGGGGCCGGGGTGAGCAGTTCTTC.

The chain links TRBV5-1 to TRBJ1-2; 10 bases map to TRBD1. The CDR3 is 15 amino acids. Germline loops: CDR1 SGHRS, CDR2 YFSETQ. V gave up 1 base and J gave up 6 bases; unmatched junction bases: 6. CDR3 loop: CASSLFGTGEDGYTF. The DNA for the CDR3 is TGCGCCAGCAGCTTGTTTGGGACAGGGGAAGATGGCTACACCTTC. Filled out from reference TRBV5-1 and TRBJ1-2, the complete variable domain reads KAGVTQTPRYLIKTRGQQVTLSCSPISGHRSVSWYQQTPGQGLQFLFEYFSETQRNKGNFPGRFSGRQFSNSRSEMNVSTLELGDSALYLCASSLFGTGEDGYTFGSGTRLTVV.

The CDR3 nucleotides are TGTGCCAGCAGTGACTCGAACTCCCTAAAAGGGGTTCAGGATGGCTACACCTTC. This gives the protein CASSDSNSLKGVQDGYTF. V usage is TRBV6-4 and J usage is TRBJ1-2, with TRBD1 as a possible D gene (5 bases). The germline V gene encodes CDR1 MRHNA and CDR2 SNTAGT. The CDR3 extends over 18 amino acids. The V gene lost 0 bases and the J gene lost 6 bases, with 23 bases spanning the gap.

This sequence joins TRBV15 and TRBJ2-7, with D tentatively TRBD1 (5 bases). Per germline, CDR1 LNHNV and CDR2 YYDKDF (reference sequence). V was shortened by 1 base and J by 4 bases, with 17 bases between the two germline ends. The CDR3 spans 16 residues. The CDR3 bases are TGTGCCACCAGCAGAGCCGGCAGGGCCCCTTTTTACGAGCAGTACGTC. Its translation is CATSRAGRAPFYEQYV.

The J gene is TRBJ1-6, the V gene TRBV7-2; D not certain. The germline CDR1 and CDR2 sequences are SGHTA and FQGNSA. V lost 5 bases to trimming and J lost 8 bases, with 13 bases between them. The CDR3 totals 14 residues. CDR3 coding DNA: TGTGCCAGCAGCCCCCAACCCCCCTATTCACCCCTCCACTTT. It encodes CASSPQPPYSPLHF.

The genes are TRBV18 and TRBJ2-3; no clear D gene. With 1 base removed from V and 5 bases from J, the gap between germline ends came to 4 bases. Per the germline V gene, CDR1 is KGHSH and CDR2 is LQKENI. The CDR3 sequence is 12 residues long. The CDR3 region has the DNA TGTGCCAGCTCACCACGGGGAGATACGCAGTATTTT. Encoded protein: CASSPRGDTQYF.

The chain joins TRBV3-1 (or the pseudogene TRBV3-2) to TRBJ1-1, with D uncertain. Germline lookup yields CDR1 LGHDT and CDR2 YNNKEL (reference sequence). The V end lost 4 bases, the J end lost 3 bases, and 12 bases lay between the germline ends. CDR3 length: 14 amino acids. As DNA, the CDR3 is TGTGCCAGCAGCCTGTACGCCGGGGACACTGAAGCTTTCTTT. Encoded protein: CASSLYAGDTEAFF.

V usage is TRBV11-3 and J usage is TRBJ2-7; the D is unclear. CDR3 length equals 11 residues. With 8 bases removed from V and 5 bases from J, the gap between germline ends came to 10 bases. From germline, CDR1 is SGHNT and CDR2 YENEEA. The CDR3 nucleotides are TGTGCCAGCGGGTCCCTCCACGAGCAGTACGTC. It specifies CASGSLHEQYV.

The V gene is TRBV9, the J gene TRBJ2-1; D is unclear. Per germline, CDR1 SGDLS and CDR2 YYNGEE. V was clipped by 0 bases and J by 10 bases, with 11 bases between them. The CDR3 spans 13 residues. The CDR3 sequence is CASSVAWSTEQFF. The DNA for the CDR3 is TGTGCCAGCAGCGTAGCTTGGTCGACAGAGCAGTTCTTC.

V and J are TRBV6-1 and TRBJ2-1; D is perhaps TRBD1 (6 bases). V lost 1 base, J lost 2 bases, and 18 bases lay in between. The CDR3 has 18 amino acids. Germline assignment: CDR1 MNHNS and CDR2 SASEGT. This CDR3 is CASSEGTLGDTAYNEQFF. The CDR3 coding sequence is TGTGCCAGCAGTGAAGGGACCTTGGGGGACACGGCCTACAATGAGCAGTTCTTC.

V gene TRBV7-9 combines with J gene TRBJ2-5, with D possibly TRBD1 on 5 matching bases. Germline CDR1 is SEHNR and CDR2 is FQNEAQ (reference sequence). Trimming left V 1 base short and J 2 bases short, with 11 bases between. This CDR3 has 15 residues. This chain's CDR3 is CASSLVFNRQETQYF. The CDR3 DNA sequence: TGTGCCAGCAGCTTAGTTTTTAACAGGCAAGAGACCCAGTACTTC.

The chain recombines TRBV15 with TRBJ2-1, with TRBD1 identical over 8 bases. Germline loops: CDR1 LNHNV, CDR2 YYDKDF (reference sequence). CDR3 length equals 16 residues. J was trimmed by 3 bases and V by 4 bases; bases with no gene match: 8. This CDR3 reads CATSTYQGAIYNEQFF. In DNA, the CDR3 is TGTGCCACCAGCACCTACCAGGGGGCTATCTACAATGAGCAGTTCTTC.

The V gene is TRBV19, the J gene TRBJ1-1; D is undetermined. CDR1 is LNHDA and CDR2 is SQIVND in the germline V gene (reference sequence). The CDR3 is 13 residues long. The V gene lost 7 bases and the J gene lost 1 base, with 10 bases spanning the gap. The CDR3 here is CASTLHPNTEAFF. The CDR3 DNA sequence: TGTGCCAGTACCTTACACCCGAACACTGAAGCTTTCTTT.

V gene TRBV4-3 combines with J gene TRBJ2-3; possibly TRBD2 for D (6 bases). CDR1 is LGHNA, CDR2 YSLEER, per germline. V shed 0 bases and J shed 5 bases, with 21 bases lying between them. This CDR3 has 18 amino acids. The CDR3 reads CASSQEGPGARREDTQYF. The CDR3 coding sequence is TGCGCCAGCAGCCAAGAAGGTCCTGGGGCGAGGCGGGAAGATACGCAGTATTTT.

V and J are TRBV29-1 and TRBJ2-5, with D possibly being TRBD1 or TRBD2 (5 bases each). The CDR3 length is 14 residues. Looked up from germline, CDR1 is SQVTM and CDR2 is ANQGSEA. V gave up 4 bases and J gave up 5 bases, with 17 bases separating them. In DNA form, the CDR3 reads TGCAGCGTTGTAGTGGGGCTAGCATATGAGACCCAGTACTTC. It is translated as CSVVVGLAYETQYF.

The rearrangement joins TRBV4-2 to TRBJ2-5, with D perhaps matching TRBD2 (5 bases). V was shortened by 0 bases and J by 7 bases, with 21 bases between the two germline ends. The CDR3 has 17 amino acids. Germline V gene sequence: CDR1 LGHNA, CDR2 YNFKEQ. Here the CDR3 DNA reads TGTGCCAGCAGCCAAGACAGGACTTATGGGCGGCCCGGGACCCAGTACTTC. Translating it yields CASSQDRTYGRPGTQYF.

This clone was recorded a few times. The J gene is TRBJ1-1, the V gene TRBV2, with 11 bases identical to TRBD1. J lost 0 bases, V lost 4 bases, and 4 bases had no gene match. Germline CDR1 and CDR2: SNHLY and FYNNEI. CDR3 length: 16 residues. This chain's CDR3 is CASSGTGGFMNTEAFF. The CDR3 bases are TGTGCCAGCAGTGGGACAGGGGGCTTCATGAACACTGAAGCTTTCTTT.